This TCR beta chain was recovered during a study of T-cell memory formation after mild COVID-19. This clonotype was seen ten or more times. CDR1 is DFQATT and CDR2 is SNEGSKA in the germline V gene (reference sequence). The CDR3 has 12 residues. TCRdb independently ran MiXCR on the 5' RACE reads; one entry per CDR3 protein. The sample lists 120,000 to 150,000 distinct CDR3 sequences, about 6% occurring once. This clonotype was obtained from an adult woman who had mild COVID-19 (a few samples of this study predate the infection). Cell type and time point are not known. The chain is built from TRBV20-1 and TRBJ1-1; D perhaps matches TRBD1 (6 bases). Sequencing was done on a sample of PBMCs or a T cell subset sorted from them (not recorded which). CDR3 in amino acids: CRTGHPNTEAFF. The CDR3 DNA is TGCAGAACGGGACACCCGAACACTGAAGCTTTCTTT.